This paragraph reports one TCR beta chain. The sample belongs to a study of CD8 T cells in Susac syndrome. This CDR3 contains 14 residues. Trimming removed 2 bases from V and 4 bases from J; junction bases left unmatched: 4. Germline CDR1 is SEHNR and CDR2 is FQNEAQ (reference sequence). Reverse transcription of roughly 0.45 to 1 ug RNA was performed with random hexamers. Amplification of TCR beta CDR3 was carried out by immunoSEQ multiplex PCR, which covered 54 Vbeta and 13 Jbeta segments. TCRdb passed the immunoSEQ multiplex PCR reads through MiXCR, listing each CDR3 protein once. There are about 60,000 distinct CDR3 sequences in the sample; 85% to 95% occur only once, and roughly 0.19% lies in the top ten. CD8+ and CD4+ T cells circulating in blood were sequenced for TCR beta. Healthy donors served as the controls. They were matched for age and sex. The authors negatively isolated CD8+ and CD4+ T cells and FACS-enriched TEMRA cells.

The V call is TRBV7-9, the J call TRBJ1-1, with TRBD1 identical over 7 bases. Source material: CD8+ T cells from PBMCs. The TCR sequence derives from a human donor in good health. Here the CDR3 DNA reads TGTGCCAGCAGCTTACGGGCAGGGGGCACTGAAGCTTTCTTT. Its protein product is CASSLRAGGTEAFF.